This TCR beta chain is from a study of T cell therapy after organ transplantation. Study-wide background: T cells were expanded 2 weeks with 30 CMV class I/II epitopes.

Worth noting for this clone: Its antigen is still unknown.

Trimming left V 2 bases short and J 4 bases short, with 11 bases between. CDR3 size: 14 residues. CDR1 and CDR2 (germline): MNHEY, SVGAGI. Using immunoSEQ multiplex PCR, the repertoire was profiled, and TCRdb retains in-frame clones only, with some absent. Of about 20,000 clones in the sample, 84% were seen once. Sample time point: 20-29 weeks after completion of therapy. The chain employs TRBV6-5 and TRBJ1-1; D ambiguous. Material: CD8+ T cells from blood, obtained after autologous CMV-specific T cell therapy. The source of this sequence is a human patient who had received a solid organ transplant and had CMV disease. Some T cells may be supplied by the graft donor. CDR3 sequence reads: CASSYEEGSTEAFF. As DNA, the CDR3 is TGTGCCAGCAGTTACGAGGAAGGTAGCACTGAAGCTTTCTTT.